These 8 T cell receptor beta chains originate from one sample sequenced in a study of blood T cell repertoires in COVID-19. Libraries were prepared by immunoSEQ multiplex PCR; TCRdb keeps only in-frame clonotypes and omits some of them. Among 230,000 or so clones listed, around 83% were seen once. The sequenced sample consisted of peripheral blood. These receptors all come from a woman aged 40 to 49 who had recovered from COVID-19.

The gene calls are TRBV28 and TRBJ1-1; the D is unclear. The CDR3 is 14 amino acids. Germline V gene lookup returns CDR1 MDHEN and CDR2 SYDVKM. Trimming shortened V by 5 bases and J by 4 bases, and 14 bases separated the two germline ends. The CDR3: CASSPSAGGTEAFF. DNA of the CDR3: TGTGCCAGCAGTCCCTCAGCCGGAGGCACTGAAGCTTTCTTT.

The chain carries TRBV27 and TRBJ2-1; 11 bases line up with TRBD2. Germline trimming cut 3 bases from V and 2 bases from J; bases unmatched to any gene: 0. This CDR3 has 15 amino acids. Germline V gives CDR1 MNHEY, CDR2 SMNVEV (reference sequence). CDR3 protein: CASSFSGGAYNEQFF. As DNA, the CDR3 is TGTGCCAGCAGTTTTAGCGGGGGGGCCTACAATGAGCAGTTCTTC.

The CDR3 nucleotides are TGTGCCAGTTCCGGGACATGGAACTACGAGCAGTACTTC. It specifies CASSGTWNYEQYF. The rearrangement links TRBV19 to TRBJ2-7, with a weak D call TRBD1 (6 bases). Germline lookup yields CDR1 LNHDA and CDR2 SQIVND (reference sequence). With 8 bases removed from V and 3 bases from J, the gap between germline ends came to 14 bases. There are 13 residues in the CDR3.

The chain recombines TRBV2 with TRBJ2-2; the match to TRBD1 covers 9 bases. This CDR3 region has 16 residues. V lost 3 bases and J lost 5; bases outside the gene matches: 7. The germline V gene has CDR1 SNHLY and CDR2 FYNNEI. DNA for the CDR3: TGTGCCAGCAGTGAGCGGGGACAGGGTATAACCGGGGAGCTGTTTTTT. This sequence encodes CASSERGQGITGELFF. Full variable domain (rest looked up from reference TRBV2 and TRBJ2-2): EPEVTQTPSHQVTQMGQEVILRCVPISNHLYFYWYRQILGQKVEFLVSFYNNEISEKSEIFDDQFSVERPDGSNFTLKIRSTKLEDSAMYFCASSERGQGITGELFFGEGSRLTVL.

The chain uses TRBV3-1 (or the pseudogene TRBV3-2) and TRBJ1-4, with 12 bases identical to TRBD1. Germline V gene lookup returns CDR1 LGHDT and CDR2 YNNKEL (reference sequence). Germline trimming cut 4 bases from V and 13 bases from J; bases unmatched to any gene: 4. The CDR3 has 13 amino acids. The CDR3 nucleotides are TGTGCCAGCAGCCTGGGACAGGGGGCGCGACTGTTTTTT. Amino acid sequence: CASSLGQGARLFF.

The rearrangement uses TRBV3-1 (or the pseudogene TRBV3-2) and TRBJ2-5; maybe TRBD1 (6 bases). The CDR3 runs to 14 residues. Trimming cost V 1 base and J 4 bases, with 10 bases left between them. Germline CDR1 reads LGHDT; CDR2 reads YNNKEL (reference sequence). CDR3 in amino acids: CASSQVGRGETQYF. CDR3 coding DNA: TGTGCCAGCAGCCAAGTGGGCAGGGGAGAGACCCAGTACTTC.

The chain employs TRBV19 and TRBJ2-4, with 7 bases matching TRBD1. The CDR3 is 14 residues long. V trimming: 3 bases; J trimming: 8 bases; junction bases outside the gene matches: 7. Germline values: CDR1 LNHDA, CDR2 SQIVND (reference sequence). The CDR3 coding sequence is TGTGCCAGTAGTATCGATAGGGGGCAGGACATTCAGTACTTC. Translation: CASSIDRGQDIQYF.

The chain uses TRBV5-5 and TRBJ2-3; 13 bases agree with TRBD2. The length of the CDR3 is 15 residues. V lost 3 bases and J lost 6; bases outside the gene matches: 4. The V gene's germline CDR1 is SGHKS and CDR2 YYEKEE (reference sequence). CDR3 region: CASSSGLAGEDTQYF. For the CDR3, the DNA is TGTGCCAGCAGCTCTGGACTAGCGGGGGAGGATACGCAGTATTTT. Using reference TRBV5-5 and TRBJ2-3 for the parts outside the CDR3, the full variable domain is DAGVTQSPTHLIKTRGQQVTLRCSPISGHKSVSWYQQVLGQGPQFIFQYYEKEERGRGNFPDRFSARQFPNYSSELNVNALLLGDSALYLCASSSGLAGEDTQYFGPGTRLTVL.